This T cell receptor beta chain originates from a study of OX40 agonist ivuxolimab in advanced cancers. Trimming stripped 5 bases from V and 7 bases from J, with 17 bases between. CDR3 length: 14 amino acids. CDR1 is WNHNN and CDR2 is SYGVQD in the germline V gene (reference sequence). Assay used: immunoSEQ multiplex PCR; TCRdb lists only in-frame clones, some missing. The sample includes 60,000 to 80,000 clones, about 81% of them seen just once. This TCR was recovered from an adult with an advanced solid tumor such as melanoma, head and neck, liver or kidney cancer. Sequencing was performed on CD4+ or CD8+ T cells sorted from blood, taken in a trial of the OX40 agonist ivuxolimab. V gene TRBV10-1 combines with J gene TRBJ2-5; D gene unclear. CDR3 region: CASSPKTLEWTQYF. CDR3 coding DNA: TGCGCCAGCAGTCCCAAAACCTTGGAGTGGACCCAGTACTTC.